These T cell receptor beta chains were read from a single sample in a study of cytomegalovirus exposure and HLA in healthy donors. The data were produced by immunoSEQ multiplex PCR, yet TCRdb's version contains in-frame clones alone and is incomplete. This table has about 160,000 clones, 95% to 96% appearing once. The source material was PBMCs. The receptor set was obtained from a woman under 30 in good health and CMV-seronegative. The CDR3 runs from the conserved cysteine through the conserved F or W. D genes are given only for firm matches. Not every row has a clone size; where given, it reads once, few, many or a size class.

CDR3 protein | CDR3 DNA | clone size | J gene | D gene | V gene
CASSTQTGVEQYF | TGTGCCAGCAGCACCCAGACAGGGGTGGAGCAGTACTTC | . | TRBJ2-7 | TRBD1 | TRBV7-3
CASGPGRSQYF | TGTGCCAGCGGTCCGGGTCGTTCGCAGTATTTT | . | TRBJ2-3 | . | TRBV6-5
CASRGGRGREKLFF | TGTGCCAGCAGGGGGGGCAGGGGGAGAGAAAAACTGTTTTTT | . | TRBJ1-4 | TRBD1 | TRBV7-8
CASSRARGGQGVNQPQHF | TGTGCCAGTAGTCGTGCACGCGGAGGACAGGGGGTCAATCAGCCCCAGCATTTT | few | TRBJ1-5 | TRBD1 | TRBV19
CASSKAYINRDRGSYEQYF | TGTGCCAGCAGCAAAGCCTATATAAACCGGGACAGGGGCTCCTACGAGCAGTACTTC | . | TRBJ2-7 | . | TRBV21-1
CASSFGTGSGYGYTF | TGTGCCAGCAGTTTCGGCACAGGGTCGGGCTATGGCTACACCTTC | . | TRBJ1-2 | . | TRBV27
CASSLGLIRDYYGYTF | TGCGCCAGCAGCTTGGGACTTATCAGGGACTACTATGGCTACACCTTC | once | TRBJ1-2 | . | TRBV5-1
CASSLRTGVNTGELFF | TGTGCCAGCAGCCTGAGGACAGGGGTAAACACCGGGGAGCTGTTTTTT | . | TRBJ2-2 | TRBD1 | TRBV11-3
CASSRMGVPAGNTIYF | TGTGCCAGCTCACGAATGGGAGTTCCCGCTGGAAACACCATATATTTT | once | TRBJ1-3 | . | TRBV18
CASSLLLSSNEQFF | TGTGCCAGCAGCTTGCTTCTCTCTAGCAATGAGCAGTTCTTC | . | TRBJ2-1 | . | TRBV5-4
CSSSQLADTQYF | TGCAGCTCCAGCCAACTAGCAGATACGCAGTATTTT | . | TRBJ2-3 | . | TRBV29-1
CASAPSGTSFGYTF | TGTGCCAGCGCCCCCTCCGGGACATCGTTTGGCTACACCTTC | many | TRBJ1-2 | . | TRBV2
CASSPGQTGELFF | TGTGCCAGCTCACCCGGACAGACCGGGGAGCTGTTTTTT | . | TRBJ2-2 | . | TRBV18
CASSVGRGLTDTQYF | TGTGCCAGCAGCGTAGGGCGGGGGCTCACAGATACGCAGTATTTT | once | TRBJ2-3 | . | TRBV9